One and the same sample provided the 30 T cell receptor beta chains below, sequenced in a study of shared clonotypes between healthy human individuals. TCRdb keeps only in-frame clones here, not all; method: immunoSEQ multiplex PCR. The sample consists of over a million clones, roughly 80% of them appearing once. The sample comprised memory CD4+ T cells sorted from blood. Subset defined: CD45RA-negative fraction. The receptor source for this set is a man aged 18-30 years in good health.

This clone was detected only a few times. The chain carries TRBV5-1 and TRBJ2-6, with D hard to call. The CDR3 has 17 amino acids. Looked up from germline, CDR1 is SGHRS and CDR2 is YFSETQ. V gave up 1 base and J gave up 0 bases, with 11 bases separating them. The CDR3 loop reads CASSLTQTRSGANVLTF. Here the CDR3 DNA reads TGCGCCAGCAGCTTGACGCAGACTCGCTCTGGGGCCAACGTCCTGACTTTC.

The chain joins TRBV9 to TRBJ2-3; TRBD2 matches 14 bases. This CDR3 region has 18 residues. Germline V gene sequence: CDR1 SGDLS, CDR2 YYNGEE. Unmatched junction bases numbered 11, after V lost 3 bases and J lost 5 bases. In nucleotides, the CDR3 is TGTGCCAGCAGCGCACGACTAGCGGGAGGGCCCTCGGTAGATACGCAGTATTTT. Protein sequence: CASSARLAGGPSVDTQYF.

The chain has TRBV10-2 and TRBJ1-2; 7 bases are a match to TRBD1. Germline-derived CDR1 and CDR2 are WSHSY and SAAADI. The V segment lost 2 bases and the J segment 4 bases; nucleotides outside the gene matches: 7. The CDR3 has 15 amino acids. CDR3 region: CASSEATGFSYGYTF. CDR3 coding DNA: TGCGCCAGCAGTGAGGCGACAGGGTTTAGCTATGGCTACACCTTC.

This sequence joins TRBV30 and TRBJ1-2; D ambiguous. CDR3 size: 12 residues. Germline V gene data show CDR1 as GTSNPN and CDR2 as SVGIG (reference sequence). V lost 6 bases and J lost 7, with 15 bases in between. CDR3 nucleotides: TGTGCCTGTACTACTACTTGGGTTGGCTACACCTTC. Protein product: CACTTTWVGYTF.

The J gene is TRBJ1-1, the V gene TRBV5-1, with a possible D match to TRBD1 (6 bases). The V and J ends lost 0 bases and 7 bases respectively, with 13 bases between them. CDR3 length: 14 amino acids. In germline, CDR1 is SGHRS, CDR2 YFSETQ. Written as DNA, the CDR3 is TGCGCCAGCAGCTTGGAGGTCCAGGGGAGTGAAGCTTTCTTT. Its protein is CASSLEVQGSEAFF.

The V call is TRBV11-2, the J call TRBJ2-1; the match to TRBD1 covers 9 bases. There are 13 residues in the CDR3. V dropped 5 bases and J dropped 9; count of bases not matched to a gene: 5. The germline V gene has CDR1 SGHAT and CDR2 FQNNGV. CDR3 nucleotide sequence: TGTGCCAGCAGCCCGGGACAGGGAAGTGAGCAGTTCTTC. This sequence encodes CASSPGQGSEQFF.

The V and J genes are TRBV28 and TRBJ2-7; D gene ambiguous. The germline CDR1 and CDR2 sequences are MDHEN and SYDVKM. The CDR3 is 13 amino acids. V was cut by 3 bases and J by 2 bases, with 8 bases left in between. The CDR3 region is CASSFPSTYEQYF. The CDR3 nucleotides read TGTGCCAGCAGTTTTCCGAGTACCTACGAGCAGTACTTC.

The chain joins TRBV18 to TRBJ2-5, with D hard to call. The V and J ends lost 5 bases and 1 base respectively, with 8 bases between them. Germline loops: CDR1 KGHSH, CDR2 LQKENI. CDR3 length: 13 residues. CDR3 amino acids: CASSSAAQETQYF. The CDR3 nucleotides read TGTGCCAGCTCATCGGCAGCCCAAGAGACCCAGTACTTC.

This clone came up a few times. The chain combines TRBV25-1 with TRBJ1-1; TRBD1 might be the D (6 bases). Between the trimmed V and J ends, which lost 2 bases and 3 bases, there was a span of 13 bases. From germline, CDR1 is MGHDK and CDR2 SYGVNS. This CDR3 contains 15 residues. The chain's CDR3 is CASSEMRGLDTEAFF. The DNA of the CDR3 is TGTGCCAGCAGTGAAATGCGGGGGCTCGACACTGAAGCTTTCTTT. Looking up the rest from reference TRBV25-1 and TRBJ1-1 gives the full variable domain: EADIYQTPRYLVIGTGKKITLECSQTMGHDKMYWYQQDPGMELHLIHYSYGVNSTEKGDLSSESTVSRIRTEHFPLTLESARPSHTSQYLCASSEMRGLDTEAFFGQGTRLTVV.

Concerning this clone: This sample includes further DNA sequences coding for the same CDR3. The chain uses TRBV9 and TRBJ1-3; D is unclear. The length of the CDR3 is 13 residues. Germline loops: CDR1 SGDLS, CDR2 YYNGEE. Trimming pared 0 bases from V and 4 bases from J, leaving 5 bases between. CDR3 DNA: TGTGCCAGCAGCGTAGGCGGAGGAAACACCATATATTTT. This codes for CASSVGGGNTIYF.

Of note for this clone: This may be a read error, as it is one base from a much larger clone. The identical CDR3 is also encoded by other nucleotide sequences in the sample. The rearrangement joins TRBV18 to TRBJ2-2; no reliable D call. With 3 bases removed from V and 4 bases from J, the gap between germline ends came to 6 bases. CDR3 size: 13 residues. CDR1 is KGHSH and CDR2 is LQKENI in the germline V gene. CDR3 amino acids: CASSPQTTGELFF. CDR3 coding DNA: TGTGCCAGCTCACCGCAGACCACCGGGGAGCTGTTTTTT.

This clone was observed a few times. This chain connects TRBV11-2 to TRBJ2-7; 7 bases are a match to TRBD2. Germline V gives CDR1 SGHAT, CDR2 FQNNGV. With 5 bases clipped from V and 0 bases from J, the junction kept 1 base outside the gene matches. This CDR3 region has 13 residues. CDR3 DNA: TGTGCCAGCAGCCGGGACTACTCCTACGAGCAGTACTTC. Amino acids: CASSRDYSYEQYF.

This clone was seen a few times. V is TRBV6-1 and J is TRBJ2-2; D ambiguous. The CDR3 sequence is 14 residues long. Between the trimmed V and J ends, which lost 4 bases and 2 bases, there was a span of 8 bases. Germline V gene sequence: CDR1 MNHNS, CDR2 SASEGT. CDR3 bases: TGTGCCAGCAGTGCCCGATACAACACCGGGGAGCTGTTTTTT. Its translation is CASSARYNTGELFF.

The chain couples TRBV6-5 to TRBJ2-7; 11 bases match TRBD2. Germline V gives CDR1 MNHEY, CDR2 SVGAGI. The CDR3 contains 13 residues. V lost 7 bases, J lost 3 bases, and 2 bases stayed unmatched. The CDR3 loop is CASMGTSGYEQYF. CDR3 coding DNA: TGTGCCAGCATGGGGACTAGCGGCTACGAGCAGTACTTC.

The gene calls are TRBV6-5 and TRBJ2-3, with 11 positions matching TRBD1. Trimming removed 9 bases from V and 2 bases from J; junction bases left unmatched: 4. The CDR3 runs 14 residues. Germline CDR1 reads MNHEY; CDR2 reads SVGAGI. This CDR3 is CASSDRGHTDTQYF. CDR3 coding DNA: TGTGCCAGTTCGGACAGGGGGCACACAGATACGCAGTATTTT.

The V gene is TRBV6-1, the J gene TRBJ2-7; no reliable D call. This CDR3 has 10 residues. Germline V gives CDR1 MNHNS, CDR2 SASEGT. Trimming took 8 bases from V and 6 from J, leaving 8 bases between them. The DNA of the CDR3 is TGTGCCAGCGAGCTGAGCGAGCAGTACTTC. This translates into CASELSEQYF.

The chain links TRBV27 to TRBJ2-7; TRBD1 matches 10 bases. J was trimmed by 2 bases and V by 8 bases; bases with no gene match: 6. Germline assignment: CDR1 MNHEY and CDR2 SMNVEV (reference sequence). The CDR3 consists of 14 residues. The CDR3 DNA follows: TGTGCCAGCCAAAAGACAGGGGGCCCCTACGAGCAGTACTTC. Translated: CASQKTGGPYEQYF.

This clone has a handful of counts. CDR3 region: CASSRSQDSNQPQHF. The CDR3 region has the DNA TGCGCCAGCAGCCGATCACAGGATAGCAATCAGCCCCAGCATTTT. This chain connects TRBV4-1 to TRBJ1-5, with D possibly TRBD1 on 5 matching bases. V was trimmed by 4 bases and J by 0 bases, leaving 10 bases between them. The CDR3 has 15 amino acids. Germline V gene data show CDR1 as MGHRA and CDR2 as YSYEKL.

This clone was counted once. The V and J genes are TRBV28 and TRBJ2-7; tentatively, D is TRBD1 or TRBD2 (6 bases each). The CDR3 is 16 residues long. V lost 3 bases and J lost 4, with 19 bases in between. Germline V lookup: CDR1 MDHEN, CDR2 SYDVKM. CDR3 sequence reads: CASSLGGGGPDYEQYF. DNA of the CDR3: TGTGCCAGCAGTTTGGGAGGAGGGGGACCCGATTACGAGCAGTACTTC.

The chain employs TRBV7-9 and TRBJ2-5, with a tentative D call TRBD2 (6 bases). The CDR3 spans 15 residues. Looked up from germline, CDR1 is SEHNR and CDR2 is FQNEAQ (reference sequence). Trimming pared 2 bases from V and 0 bases from J, leaving 10 bases between. The CDR3 sequence: CASSLRLVNQETQYF. CDR3 DNA sequence: TGTGCCAGCAGCTTAAGACTAGTCAACCAAGAGACCCAGTACTTC.

This chain links TRBV5-1 with TRBJ2-5; a possible D gene is TRBD1 (6 bases). V was pared by 0 bases and J by 5 bases, with 17 bases between. CDR1 is SGHRS, CDR2 YFSETQ, per germline. This CDR3 is built from 16 residues. CDR3 coding DNA: TGCGCCAGCAGCTTGGCCGAGCCTACCACAGGGGAGACCCAGTACTTC. Translated, it gives CASSLAEPTTGETQYF. The variable domain in full, with the rest retrieved from reference TRBV5-1 and TRBJ2-5, is KAGVTQTPRYLIKTRGQQVTLSCSPISGHRSVSWYQQTPGQGLQFLFEYFSETQRNKGNFPGRFSGRQFSNSRSEMNVSTLELGDSALYLCASSLAEPTTGETQYFGPGTRLLVL.

The V gene is TRBV10-3, the J gene TRBJ1-3, with D uncertain. Looked up from germline, CDR1 is ENHRY and CDR2 is SYGVKD. The V gene lost 5 bases and the J gene lost 7 bases, with 12 bases spanning the gap. The CDR3 has 13 amino acids. This chain's CDR3 is CAISPNDRNTIYF. CDR3 in DNA: TGTGCCATCAGTCCTAACGATCGGAACACCATATATTTT.

The chain links TRBV28 to TRBJ1-5, with TRBD1 identical over 7 bases. In germline, CDR1 is MDHEN, CDR2 SYDVKM. Trimming took 2 bases from V and 5 from J; bases not matched to a gene: 12. The length of the CDR3 is 17 residues. CDR3 sequence reads: CASSLRGLRVSHQPQHF. The CDR3 coding sequence is TGTGCCAGCAGTTTAAGGGGGCTTAGGGTTTCGCATCAGCCCCAGCATTTT.

V gene TRBV11-2 combines with J gene TRBJ2-5; unclear D gene. TRBJ2-7 explains the end of the DNA better; the J call may be wrong. Looked up from germline, CDR1 is SGHAT and CDR2 is FQNNGV. The CDR3 has 12 residues. In DNA, the CDR3 is TGTGCCAGCAGCTCGAACCCCTACGAGCAGTACTTC. The encoded protein is CASSSNPYEQYF.

V is TRBV5-1 and J is TRBJ2-6; TRBD2 matches 14 bases. Looked up from germline, CDR1 is SGHRS and CDR2 is YFSETQ. The CDR3 covers 17 residues. V dropped 4 bases and J dropped 2; count of bases not matched to a gene: 2. Here the CDR3 reads CASSRGLAGAGANVLTF. CDR3 coding DNA: TGCGCCAGCAGCAGGGGACTAGCGGGAGCTGGGGCCAACGTCCTGACTTTC.

This chain uses TRBV5-1 with TRBJ2-1; perhaps TRBD2 as D (6 bases). Trimming removed 4 bases from V and 6 bases from J, with 11 bases in between. This CDR3 is 13 amino acids long. Germline V gene sequence: CDR1 SGHRS, CDR2 YFSETQ. The CDR3 nucleotides read TGCGCCAGCAGCCAGGGACTGATCAATGAGCAGTTCTTC. This sequence encodes CASSQGLINEQFF.

V and J are TRBV19 and TRBJ2-1; 9 bases line up with TRBD1. This CDR3 has 18 amino acids. The germline V gene has CDR1 LNHDA and CDR2 SQIVND (reference sequence). The V and J ends lost 6 bases and 6 bases, in that order; junction bases with no gene match: 18. The CDR3 nucleotides read TGTGCCAGTAGACGGGGACAGGGAGGTTTCTTGCATGGCAATGAGCAGTTCTTC. Translated, it gives CASRRGQGGFLHGNEQFF.

This clone showed up just a few times. The chain employs TRBV7-2 and TRBJ1-1; D is unclear. V was cut by 3 bases and J by 11 bases, with 10 bases left in between. The CDR3 spans 11 residues. Germline CDR1 is SGHTA and CDR2 is FQGNSA. The CDR3 DNA reads as TGTGCCAGCAGCTTGTATGGCCCGGCTTTCTTT. This encodes CASSLYGPAFF.

This chain uses TRBV11-2 with TRBJ2-5, with 7 nucleotides matching TRBD1. V shed 6 bases and J 1 base; nucleotides not matched to a gene: 8. The germline gives CDR1 SGHAT, CDR2 FQNNGV. The CDR3 length is 15 residues. The CDR3 nucleotides read TGTGCCAGCAGTCCGGGACAGCCTACCCAAGAGACCCAGTACTTC. Translated, it gives CASSPGQPTQETQYF.

The CDR3 reads CASSSTYRVEGSPLHF. For the CDR3, the DNA is TGTGCCAGCTCAAGTACTTACAGGGTAGAGGGTTCACCCCTCCACTTT. The gene calls are TRBV18 and TRBJ1-6; TRBD1 is a possible D gene (6 bases). Germline V gene data show CDR1 as KGHSH and CDR2 as LQKENI. This CDR3 is 16 amino acids long. V lost 5 bases and J 9 bases, leaving 20 bases between the germline ends. The full variable domain, its missing parts supplied by reference TRBV18 and TRBJ1-6, is NAGVMQNPRHLVRRRGQEARLRCSPMKGHSHVYWYRQLPEEGLKFMVYLQKENIIDESGMPKERFSAEFPKEGPSILRIQQVVRGDSAAYFCASSSTYRVEGSPLHFGNGTRLTVT.